This T cell receptor (beta chain) is drawn from a study of STAT5B mutations in CD4+ large granular lymphocyte leukemia. Study at large: The CDR3 'QG' motif was associated with a particular HLA allele among healthy donors.

CDR3 length: 17 residues. As processed by the authors: Productive clonotypes were detectable down to 2.59 x 10-5 frequency. Sequenced by immunoSEQ multiplex PCR; TCRdb stores in-frame clones only, minus some. The DNA gave D and trimming, while V, J and clone size come from that table. The data hold roughly 29,000 clones, with around 78% observed a single time. Whole-study results and caveats: Without HLA matching, higher CD4+ than CD8+ T-LGLL clonality could reflect small sample size.

A word on this clone: The antigen remains unidentified.

Input material: CD4+ T cells from blood buffy coats. This chain connects TRBV21-1 to TRBJ2-7. TRBV21-1 has pseudogene status. This TCR was recovered from a human donor in good health. The CDR3 sequence: CASSKDTGTPSSYEQYV. In DNA form, the CDR3 reads TGTGCCAGCAGCAAAGATACCGGGACCCCAAGCTCCTACGAGCAGTACGTC.